One TCR beta chain is described in this entry. This sample is part of a study of T cell changes during pregnancy in multiple sclerosis. Germline CDR1 and CDR2: SQVTM and ANQGSEA. The CDR3 extends over 15 amino acids. The ends were cut back, 1 base at V and 10 bases at J, with 22 bases in the middle. Sequencing was performed with immunoSEQ multiplex PCR; in TCRdb, only in-frame clones are kept and a portion is missing. The sample gives more than 85,000 clones, almost 95% of which show up once; around 0.96% is in the top ten. This specimen was peripheral blood, taken before pregnancy. V usage is TRBV29-1 and J usage is TRBJ2-5; D perhaps matches TRBD1 (7 bases). The receptor's source is a female donor with multiple sclerosis, enrolled in a pregnancy study. This CDR3 reads CSVEVRQGLGIIQYF. DNA for the CDR3: TGCAGCGTTGAAGTTCGACAGGGACTGGGAATAATCCAGTACTTC.